The following is a T cell receptor (beta chain) sequence with its context. Its target is not known. This record belongs to a study of T-cell memory formation after mild COVID-19. Study information: Largely donor-specific sequence clusters came from a couple of donors. General study points: Contracting clones from day 15 to 85 had balanced CD4/CD8; later expanders favoured CD4+.

V lost 5 bases and J lost 9, with 14 bases in between. CDR3 size: 13 residues. Germline-derived CDR1 and CDR2 are LNHDA and SQIVND (reference sequence). Via MiXCR, TCRdb re-called the 5' RACE reads, giving one row per CDR3 protein. The data hold fewer than 350,000 distinct CDR3 sequences, with more than 13% observed a single time. The receptor's source is a man aged 18 to 29 who had mild COVID-19 (a few samples of this study predate the infection). Cell type and time point are not known. Sequenced sample: PBMCs or a T cell subset sorted from them (not recorded which). The V call is TRBV19, the J call TRBJ2-1, with D perhaps matching TRBD1 or TRBD2 (6 bases each). The CDR3 is CASSASRGVEQFF. DNA of the CDR3: TGTGCCAGTAGTGCGTCAAGGGGGGTTGAGCAGTTCTTC.